The T cell receptor beta chain described here comes from a study of vaccination and CD4 T cells after COVID-19. Treatment specified: roughly ten-day PBMC culture with coronavirus spike peptide pools or control peptides (ViraFEST assay). Antigen-specific T cell expansion with peptide pools preceded TCR sequencing in the ViraFEST approach. Sequencing of DNA taken from cultured CD4+ T cells relied on the Oncomine TCR Beta short-read assay. A single record per CDR3 protein comes from TCRdb applying MiXCR to the PCR reads. The table records some 4,000 distinct CDR3 sequences, roughly 26% of them present only once. Findings and limits, study-wide: Early timepoints after natural infection were not analyzed in these convalescent patients.

Notes on this clonotype: Its antigen is undetermined.

The CDR3 is 13 amino acids. The V gene lost 5 bases and the J gene lost 8 bases, with 15 bases spanning the gap. The V gene's germline CDR1 is LNHNV and CDR2 YYDKDF (reference sequence). The chain has TRBV15 and TRBJ1-2; D remains ambiguous. This receptor was identified in a human donor who had recovered from COVID-19. Sequenced: CD4+ T cells from blood, cultured in vitro. The CDR3 sequence is CATSLGHVGGYTF. DNA of the CDR3: TGTGCCACCAGCCTCGGTCATGTGGGGGGCTACACCTTC.